These 20 T cell receptor beta chains were sequenced from one sample in a study of T-cell memory formation after mild COVID-19. Each CDR3 protein is one row after TCRdb ran MiXCR on the 5' RACE reads. The data hold roughly 300,000 distinct CDR3 sequences, with roughly 8.2% observed a single time. The sequencing input was PBMCs or a T cell subset sorted from them (not recorded which). All receptors derive from a man younger than 30 who had mild COVID-19 (a few samples of this study predate the infection). Cell type and time point are not known.

This clonotype was seen only a few times. The rearrangement uses TRBV11-2 and TRBJ2-1; D not certain. Looked up from germline, CDR1 is SGHAT and CDR2 is FQNNGV. Between the trimmed V and J ends, which lost 3 bases and 7 bases, there was a span of 16 bases. The CDR3 runs 15 residues. The CDR3 is CASSLLSVLGNEQFF. CDR3 DNA sequence: TGTGCCAGCAGCTTGTTAAGTGTGCTCGGGAATGAGCAGTTCTTC.

The V call is TRBV4-3, the J call TRBJ2-1; no reliable D call. The CDR3 has 14 amino acids. CDR1 is LGHNA and CDR2 is YSLEER in the germline V gene. V lost 0 bases and J lost 10, with 13 bases in between. In DNA form, the CDR3 reads TGCGCCAGCAGCCAAGATAAAGGCGCGGCCGAGCAGTTCTTC. Its protein is CASSQDKGAAEQFF.

This clonotype came up a few times. V usage is TRBV20-1 and J usage is TRBJ1-3; no definite D call. This CDR3 has 13 residues. Germline V CDR1 and CDR2: DFQATT, SNEGSKA (reference sequence). The V end was cut by 7 bases, the J end by 0 bases, with 10 bases between. The CDR3 nucleotides read TGCAGTGTTAGGATCGGCTCTGGAAACACCATATATTTT. Translating gives CSVRIGSGNTIYF.

The J gene is TRBJ2-1, the V gene TRBV12-5, with 7 positions matching TRBD1. The V segment lost 6 bases and the J segment 7 bases; nucleotides outside the gene matches: 6. CDR1 and CDR2 from the germline V gene are LGHNT and FRNRAP. The CDR3 has 13 residues. The CDR3 DNA reads as TGTGCTAGTGGCTCAGGGGGTGGGAATGAGCAGTTCTTC. Residues: CASGSGGGNEQFF.

Many counts were recorded for this clonotype. The chain's CDR3 is CASSPVPGNYGYTF. The CDR3 DNA is TGTGCCAGCAGCCCGGTGCCAGGGAACTATGGCTACACCTTC. V gene TRBV5-5 combines with J gene TRBJ1-2; D might be TRBD1 (5 bases). The CDR3 runs to 14 residues. Trimming took 4 bases from V and 2 from J, leaving 12 bases between them. Germline CDR1 is SGHKS and CDR2 is YYEKEE (reference sequence).

The V gene is TRBV20-1, the J gene TRBJ2-7; TRBD1 is a possible D gene (5 bases). CDR3 length: 13 amino acids. Trimming stripped 4 bases from V and 0 bases from J, with 10 bases between. Germline V lookup: CDR1 DFQATT, CDR2 SNEGSKA (reference sequence). The CDR3 DNA reads TGCAGTGCTACCCAGGGTAGCTCCTACGAGCAGTACGTC. This sequence encodes CSATQGSSYEQYV.

This clonotype was observed at least ten times. This sequence joins TRBV5-4 and TRBJ1-1; D call uncertain. Trimming removed 0 bases from V and 7 bases from J, with 7 bases in between. Germline V gene lookup returns CDR1 SGHNT and CDR2 YYREEE (reference sequence). The CDR3 is 12 amino acids. CDR3 sequence: CASSLDQFEAFF. CDR3 in DNA: TGTGCCAGCAGCTTGGATCAGTTTGAAGCTTTCTTT.

This chain links TRBV7-9 with TRBJ1-1; no definite D call. Germline CDR1 SEHNR, CDR2 FQNEAQ (reference sequence). This CDR3 comprises 12 residues. The V and J ends lost 1 base and 5 bases respectively, with 5 bases between them. The CDR3 region has the DNA TGTGCCAGCAGCTTAGGACTAACTGAAGCTTTCTTT. Its translation: CASSLGLTEAFF.

This chain uses TRBV11-2 with TRBJ2-3; 10 bases map to TRBD1. The germline V gene has CDR1 SGHAT and CDR2 FQNNGV. V shed 2 bases, J shed 3 bases, and the junction held 2 bases outside the gene matches. The CDR3 is made up of 15 amino acids. In DNA form, the CDR3 reads TGTGCCAGCAGCTTACAGGGACAGGGGACAGATACGCAGTATTTT. Its protein product is CASSLQGQGTDTQYF.

Only a few counts were recorded for this clonotype. The J gene is TRBJ2-3, the V gene TRBV7-2; 11 bases align to TRBD2. Germline lookup yields CDR1 SGHTA and CDR2 FQGNSA. The CDR3 runs 16 residues. V dropped 5 bases and J dropped 1; count of bases not matched to a gene: 5. Here the CDR3 DNA reads TGTGCCAGCAGCCTAAATAGCGGGGGGGGCACAGATACGCAGTATTTT. Translating gives CASSLNSGGGTDTQYF.

This clonotype has a handful of counts. This chain connects TRBV5-1 to TRBJ1-2; 7 nucleotides agree with TRBD1. In germline, CDR1 is SGHRS, CDR2 YFSETQ. The junction had 7 bases not matched to a gene; V was cut back by 2 bases and J by 6 bases. This CDR3 has 14 amino acids. The CDR3 DNA is TGCGCCAGCAGCTTAAACAGGGGAGTCGATGGCTACACCTTC. The encoded protein is CASSLNRGVDGYTF.

This clonotype was seen only once. V gene TRBV11-2 combines with J gene TRBJ2-7; 11 bases fit TRBD2. Germline values: CDR1 SGHAT, CDR2 FQNNGV. The CDR3 spans 16 residues. V shed 5 bases, J shed 4 bases, and the junction held 10 bases outside the gene matches. CDR3 DNA: TGTGCCAGCAGCCGGATTCCGGGACTAGCGGTGTACGAGCAGTACTTC. Its translation: CASSRIPGLAVYEQYF.

The chain uses TRBV6-5 and TRBJ2-6, with TRBD2 identical over 7 bases. CDR1 is MNHEY and CDR2 is SVGAGI in the germline V gene. This CDR3 is 17 amino acids long. V was clipped by 5 bases and J by 2 bases; unmatched bases: 9. The CDR3 spells CASSSPGRGAGANVLTF. DNA for the CDR3: TGTGCCAGCAGTAGTCCGGGACGGGGGGCTGGGGCCAACGTCCTGACTTTC.

This clonotype showed up just a few times. The chain employs TRBV5-6 and TRBJ2-5; TRBD2 matches 14 bases. CDR3 length equals 16 residues. Germline CDR1 and CDR2: SGHDT and YYEEEE. After removal of 4 bases from V and 4 bases from J, the junction contained 6 bases not matched to a gene. The CDR3 DNA sequence: TGTGCCAGCAGCACCGGACTAGCGGGGGGCGGAGAGACCCAGTACTTC. It codes for CASSTGLAGGGETQYF.

The rearrangement uses TRBV7-2 and TRBJ2-1, with D possibly matching TRBD2 (5 bases). The CDR3 is 14 residues long. In germline, CDR1 is SGHTA, CDR2 FQGNSA. V dropped 5 bases and J dropped 8 bases, with 16 bases sitting between them. CDR3 nucleotides: TGTGCCAGCAGCCAGAACCGGGATTATCATGAGCAGTTCTTC. Its protein is CASSQNRDYHEQFF.

There are a few counts of this clonotype. The V and J genes are TRBV5-1 and TRBJ2-1; D possibly corresponds to TRBD1 (6 bases). V lost 2 bases to trimming and J lost 5 bases, with 14 bases between them. Germline V gene lookup returns CDR1 SGHRS and CDR2 YFSETQ. The CDR3 totals 15 residues. The CDR3 DNA sequence: TGCGCCAGCAGCTTCGATCAGGGGAGAGACAATGAGCAGTTCTTC. It encodes CASSFDQGRDNEQFF.

CDR3 region: CATSGGAGANVLTF. The CDR3 region has the DNA TGCGCCACCAGTGGCGGGGCTGGGGCCAACGTCCTGACTTTC. The chain employs TRBV5-1 and TRBJ2-6; possible D gene TRBD2, 6 bases. The germline gives CDR1 SGHRS, CDR2 YFSETQ. The length of the CDR3 is 14 residues. The ends were cut back, 9 bases at V and 2 bases at J, with 12 bases in the middle.

A few counts support this clonotype. The genes are TRBV5-1 and TRBJ2-5; D gene uncertain. The CDR3 is 15 residues long. V was cut by 1 base and J by 1 base, with 11 bases left in between. The germline V gene encodes CDR1 SGHRS and CDR2 YFSETQ. CDR3 bases: TGCGCCAGCAGCTTGTTCTTTACAGTCCAAGAGACCCAGTACTTC. Translated: CASSLFFTVQETQYF.

This clonotype was counted many times. This chain joins TRBV7-2 and TRBJ2-1, with D perhaps assigned TRBD1 or TRBD2 (6 bases each). The CDR3 sequence is 13 residues long. Per germline, CDR1 SGHTA and CDR2 FQGNSA. V was cut by 4 bases and J by 7 bases, with 11 bases left in between. DNA of the CDR3: TGTGCCAGCAGCTCCGGGGGCCGGAATGAGCAGTTCTTC. Its protein product is CASSSGGRNEQFF. Full variable domain (remainder filled in from reference TRBV7-2 and TRBJ2-1): GAGVSQSPSNKVTEKGKDVELRCDPISGHTALYWYRQSLGQGLEFLIYFQGNSAPDKSGLPSDRFSAERTGGSVSTLTIQRTQQEDSAVYLCASSSGGRNEQFFGPGTRLTVL.

This clonotype was observed a few times. Compared with germline, one end of the junction differs, possibly owing to a read error. The rearrangement joins TRBV4-3 to TRBJ2-4; D may be TRBD2 (5 bases). Germline V CDR1 and CDR2: LGHNA, YSLEER. The length of the CDR3 is 12 residues. CDR3 nucleotide sequence: TGCGCCAGCAGCGAAGACGGGGAATTTCAGTACTTC. It translates to CASSEDGEFQYF.